A single T cell receptor beta chain is shown here with its context. The germline V gene encodes CDR1 SEHNR and CDR2 FQNEAQ (reference sequence). Trimming removed 3 bases from V and 2 bases from J, with 7 bases in between. The length of the CDR3 is 13 residues. Authors' analysis steps: Reference gene primer amplification in the assay estimated nucleated cell counts. Repertoires were generated with immunoSEQ multiplex PCR, while TCRdb's copy carries only in-frame clones and drops some. V, J and clone size are taken as reported in that table, and D and trimming were inferred from the DNA itself. The table lists under 80,000 clones, 85% to 90% of them singletons. This entry is derived from a study of blood T cell repertoires in COVID-19. About the research overall: Some COVID-19 samples were acute and others convalescent; all came from the United States, Italy and Spain. Sample material is recorded as cDNA or gDNA derived from T cells, B-cell-depleted T cells, or PBMCs.

The material sequenced was peripheral blood. The chain couples TRBV7-9 to TRBJ1-2; possible D gene TRBD1, 5 bases. This TCR came from a man between 70 and 80 years old with acute or convalescent COVID-19. The chain's CDR3 is CASSFGQNYGYTF. CDR3 DNA sequence: TGTGCCAGCAGCTTTGGACAAAACTATGGCTACACCTTC.